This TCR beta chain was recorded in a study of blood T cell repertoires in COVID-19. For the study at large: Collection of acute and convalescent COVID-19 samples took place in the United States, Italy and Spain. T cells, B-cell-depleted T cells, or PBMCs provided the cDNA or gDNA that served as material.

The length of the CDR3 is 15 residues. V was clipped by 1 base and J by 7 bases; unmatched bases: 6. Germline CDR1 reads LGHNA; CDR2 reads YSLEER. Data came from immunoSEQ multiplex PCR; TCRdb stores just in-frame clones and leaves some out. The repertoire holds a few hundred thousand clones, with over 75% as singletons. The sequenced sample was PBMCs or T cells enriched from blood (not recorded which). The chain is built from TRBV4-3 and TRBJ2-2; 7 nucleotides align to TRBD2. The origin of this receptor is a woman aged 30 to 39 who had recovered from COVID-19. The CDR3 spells CASSQGAGVYGELFF. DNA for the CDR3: TGCGCCAGCAGCCAAGGGGCGGGGGTGTACGGGGAGCTGTTTTTT.